The 6 T cell receptor beta chains reported below all come from one sample, sequenced in a study of kidney transplant recipient with SARS-CoV-2 infection. Each CDR3 protein gets one entry after TCRdb re-called the reads with MiXCR. Of roughly 250,000 distinct CDR3 sequences in the sample, roughly 26% are singletons; the top ten hold around 6.8%. The sample consisted of a blood sample, taken at baseline and on roughly day 120 from a kidney transplant recipient. These receptors came from a male patient in his 30s who had COVID-19 and was a kidney transplant recipient. Some T cells here may be from the graft donor.

Points on this clonotype: One base away lies a much larger clone, so this may be a sequencing read error. The CDR3 does not end in the conserved phenylalanine or tryptophan, so this is likely a read error. The chain links TRBV6-5 to TRBJ1-1, with 7 bases matching TRBD1. The CDR3 is 15 amino acids. J gave up 3 bases and V 6 bases, and 10 bases lay outside the gene matches. Germline CDR1 MNHEY, CDR2 SVGAGI. DNA of the CDR3: TGTGCCAGCAGCTCGACCAGGGGGGTGGACACTGAAGCTTTCCTT. Amino acid sequence: CASSSTRGVDTEAFL.

Remarks on this clonotype: This may be a read error: a much more frequent sequence differs by one nucleotide. It is likely a read error, because the conserved phenylalanine at the end of the CDR3 is missing. The J gene is TRBJ2-4, the V gene TRBV6-5; D may be TRBD2 (6 bases). The ends were cut back, 7 bases at V and 0 bases at J, with 10 bases in the middle. The CDR3 contains 14 residues. The V gene's germline CDR1 is MNHEY and CDR2 SVGAGI. CDR3 DNA sequence: TGTGCCAGCATTGCGGGACTAGCCAAAAACATTCAGTACCTC. Translating it yields CASIAGLAKNIQYL.

This clonotype occurred many times. The CDR3 bases are TGTGCCAGCAGCCCCCCCCGGGGAGGGTCAATGGGAACAGATACGCAGTATTTT. The encoded protein is CASSPPRGGSMGTDTQYF. The chain employs TRBV11-2 and TRBJ2-3, with 7 bases identical to TRBD2. V dropped 5 bases and J dropped 3; count of bases not matched to a gene: 17. CDR1 is SGHAT, CDR2 FQNNGV, per germline. This CDR3 has 18 residues.

On this clonotype: A read error is possible here, since a much larger clone lies one base away. The genes are TRBV7-4 and TRBJ2-7; 9 nucleotides match TRBD2. The CDR3 consists of 17 residues. CDR1 and CDR2 (germline): SGHVT, SQSDAQ. The CDR3 DNA sequence: TGTGCCAGCACCTTTCTTCGGCGGGAGGGTGCGACCTACGAGCAGTGCTTC. It translates to CASTFLRREGATYEQCF.

A word on this clonotype: Possible read error: a much larger clone is one base away. The CDR3 carries no conserved terminal phenylalanine or tryptophan, so it likely arises from a read error. V gene TRBV4-2 combines with J gene TRBJ1-2; D remains unclear. The V gene's germline CDR1 is LGHNA and CDR2 YNFKEQ. V was trimmed by 3 bases and J by 6 bases, leaving 14 bases between them. The CDR3 extends over 14 amino acids. This CDR3 is CASSHTGLFDGYTL. The CDR3, as DNA: TGTGCCAGCAGCCACACCGGTTTATTTGATGGCTACACCCTC.

As for this clonotype: It may be a read error: a sequence one base away is much more abundant. This CDR3 is CPSRGRTGDKFNQPQHF. The CDR3 DNA sequence: TGTCCCAGCAGGGGGAGGACAGGGGACAAATTCAATCAGCCCCAGCATTTT. This sequence joins TRBV6-1 and TRBJ1-5; the match to TRBD1 covers 9 bases. Germline CDR1 and CDR2: MNHNS and SASEGT. CDR3 length equals 17 residues.